Shown below are 18 T cell receptor beta chains from a single sample sequenced in a study of regulatory and conventional T cells in RAG deficiency. Sequencing was performed with immunoSEQ multiplex PCR; in TCRdb, only in-frame clones are kept and a portion is missing. Of roughly 20,000 clones in the sample, roughly 89% were seen once. Blood CD4+ CD25-high CD127-low regulatory T cells supplied the genomic DNA template. These data are also associated with another study on regulatory T cells. That source adds: The PCR used 52 TRBV and 13 TRBJ primers.

The sample consisted of Tregs sorted from blood. The source of these receptors is a human donor in good health.

The genes are TRBV7-9 and TRBJ2-2, with D maybe TRBD1 (5 bases). Trimming took 3 bases from V and 5 from J, leaving 22 bases between them. Looked up from germline, CDR1 is SEHNR and CDR2 is FQNEAQ (reference sequence). The CDR3 covers 18 residues. The CDR3 sequence is CASSLLGSPGYYTGELFF. CDR3 coding DNA: TGTGCCAGCAGCTTGTTGGGATCTCCAGGGTATTATACCGGGGAGCTGTTTTTT.

V is TRBV21-1 and J is TRBJ1-2. TRBV21-1 has pseudogene status. The CDR3 contains 15 residues. CDR3 protein: CASSKGSDVSYGYTF. The CDR3 DNA sequence: TGTGCCAGCAGCAAAGGGTCGGACGTATCCTATGGCTACACCTTC.

This clone has only one observation. The chain uses TRBV25-1 and TRBJ1-6; TRBD1 matches at 7 bases. Germline V CDR1 and CDR2: MGHDK, SYGVNS. Trimming at V came to 3 bases and at J to 10 bases, leaving 9 bases not matched to a gene. The length of the CDR3 is 15 residues. CDR3 protein: CASSDATGTESPLHF. The CDR3 nucleotides read TGTGCCAGCAGTGATGCCACAGGGACAGAGTCACCCCTCCACTTT.

The chain combines TRBV2 with TRBJ2-2; 8 nucleotides agree with TRBD1. J was trimmed by 3 bases and V by 5 bases; bases with no gene match: 5. Germline lookup yields CDR1 SNHLY and CDR2 FYNNEI. This CDR3 has 15 amino acids. The CDR3 protein is CASSQQGGDTGELFF. The CDR3 DNA reads TGTGCCAGCAGTCAACAGGGGGGCGACACCGGGGAGCTGTTTTTT.

The chain links TRBV9 to TRBJ1-5; D gene ambiguous. The CDR3 spans 15 residues. Germline V gene sequence: CDR1 SGDLS, CDR2 YYNGEE. Trimming cost V 1 base and J 3 bases, with 11 bases left between them. The CDR3 bases are TGTGCCAGCAGCGTATCGGGGTCTATCAATCAGCCCCAGCATTTT. This gives the protein CASSVSGSINQPQHF.

This clone was counted once. The chain joins TRBV25-1 to TRBJ1-1; no firm D call. V was cut by 4 bases and J by 0 bases, with 6 bases left in between. CDR1 and CDR2 (germline): MGHDK, SYGVNS. CDR3 length: 13 amino acids. CDR3 sequence (DNA): TGTGCCAGCAGTGTTGGGGTGAACACTGAAGCTTTCTTT. It encodes CASSVGVNTEAFF.

This sequence joins TRBV2 and TRBJ1-2, with no clear D. From germline, CDR1 is SNHLY and CDR2 FYNNEI. The CDR3 totals 13 residues. The germline V and J ends were trimmed by 4 bases and 4 bases, with 10 bases remaining between them. Written as DNA, the CDR3 is TGTGCCAGCAGTGGGGAGTCGCTCTATGGCTACACCTTC. It yields the protein CASSGESLYGYTF.

The chain couples TRBV12-2 to TRBJ2-2. TRBV12-2 is classified as a pseudogene. This CDR3 is 14 amino acids long. The CDR3 region has the DNA TGTGCAAGTCGCGATCAATATTACACCGGGGAGCTGTTTTTT. It translates to CASRDQYYTGELFF.

The chain couples TRBV18 to TRBJ1-1, with no clear D. Trimming left V 4 bases short and J 2 bases short, with 5 bases between. The CDR3 length is 12 residues. Germline V lookup: CDR1 KGHSH, CDR2 LQKENI. The CDR3: CASSQGNTEAFF. CDR3 sequence (DNA): TGTGCCAGCTCACAGGGTAACACTGAAGCTTTCTTT.

The CDR3 loop reads CASSLGSNQPQHF. The DNA for the CDR3 is TGCGCCAGCAGCTTGGGTTCCAATCAGCCCCAGCATTTT. The J gene is TRBJ1-5, the V gene TRBV5-1; D is ambiguous. The V end was cut by 0 bases, the J end by 3 bases, with 4 bases between. The CDR3 totals 13 residues. Germline V gene sequence: CDR1 SGHRS, CDR2 YFSETQ.

V is TRBV7-9 and J is TRBJ1-2; a weak D match, TRBD1 (6 bases). The CDR3 totals 17 residues. Trimming took 1 base from V and 2 from J, leaving 17 bases between them. The germline V gene has CDR1 SEHNR and CDR2 FQNEAQ (reference sequence). The CDR3 sequence is CASSLGSQGTTNYGYTF. The CDR3 coding sequence is TGTGCCAGCAGCTTAGGTTCGCAGGGGACGACAAACTATGGCTACACCTTC.

The J gene is TRBJ1-2, the V gene TRBV4-3, with D perhaps TRBD1 (5 bases). With 0 bases removed from V and 7 bases from J, the gap between germline ends came to 12 bases. Germline lookup yields CDR1 LGHNA and CDR2 YSLEER. The CDR3 is 14 residues long. As DNA, the CDR3 is TGCGCCAGCAGCCAAGATGAGGGGAGGAGTGGCTACACCTTC. Translation gives CASSQDEGRSGYTF.

About this clone itself: A junction end diverges from the germline sequence, so it may reflect a read error. The chain employs TRBV14 and TRBJ2-7, with a weak D call TRBD1 (5 bases). CDR1 is SGHDN and CDR2 is FVKESK in the germline V gene. The length of the CDR3 is 14 residues. For the CDR3, the DNA is TGTGCCAGCAGTCAAGGGGCAGGGATTGTTGGGCAGTACTTC. Its protein product is CASSQGAGIVGQYF.

This sequence joins TRBV27 and TRBJ1-1; 9 nucleotides agree with TRBD1. V dropped 4 bases and J dropped 4; count of bases not matched to a gene: 4. Germline CDR1 MNHEY, CDR2 SMNVEV (reference sequence). The CDR3 sequence is 14 residues long. CDR3 in amino acids: CASSSTGGSTEAFF. CDR3 DNA sequence: TGTGCCAGCAGTTCAACAGGGGGCAGCACTGAAGCTTTCTTT.

The CDR3 reads CASSPGQGNSPLHF. The CDR3 DNA follows: TGTGCCAGCTCACCAGGACAGGGTAATTCACCCCTCCACTTT. V gene TRBV18 combines with J gene TRBJ1-6; TRBD1 agrees at 8 bases. The CDR3 has 14 amino acids. Germline-derived CDR1 and CDR2 are KGHSH and LQKENI. V dropped 2 bases and J dropped 6; count of bases not matched to a gene: 0.

The chain joins TRBV5-1 to TRBJ1-1; 7 positions match TRBD1. Germline V CDR1 and CDR2: SGHRS, YFSETQ. The CDR3 has 14 residues. V lost 4 bases, J lost 4 bases, and 7 bases stayed unmatched. CDR3 region: CASSMIDRATEAFF. The CDR3 bases are TGCGCCAGCAGCATGATCGACAGGGCCACTGAAGCTTTCTTT.

This rearrangement joins TRBV5-1 to TRBJ2-1; 11 bases map to TRBD2. This CDR3 region has 15 residues. Germline V CDR1 and CDR2: SGHRS, YFSETQ. V shed 5 bases, J shed 0 bases, and the junction held 1 base outside the gene matches. CDR3 amino acids: CASRLAGGSYNEQFF. The CDR3 DNA follows: TGCGCCAGCAGGCTAGCGGGAGGCTCCTACAATGAGCAGTTCTTC.

This sequence joins TRBV5-4 and TRBJ2-3; D call uncertain. Looked up from germline, CDR1 is SGHNT and CDR2 is YYREEE (reference sequence). V was cut by 0 bases and J by 0 bases, with 5 bases left in between. The CDR3 is 14 residues long. The CDR3 reads CASSLVGSTDTQYF. The DNA of the CDR3 is TGTGCCAGCAGCTTGGTAGGTAGCACAGATACGCAGTATTTT. Supplemented by reference TRBV5-4 and TRBJ2-3, the full variable domain reads ETGVTQSPTHLIKTRGQQVTLRCSSQSGHNTVSWYQQALGQGPQFIFQYYREEENGRGNFPPRFSGLQFPNYSSELNVNALELDDSALYLCASSLVGSTDTQYFGPGTRLTVL.